The source of this TCR beta chain is a study of T cell clones after liver transplantation. Study overall: HCV positivity affected three of eight recipients; the rest lacked autoimmune or viral indications. Timepoints were pre-transplant, pre-withdrawal, and after withdrawal was completed or failed.

V lost 3 bases and J lost 8, with 10 bases in between. The CDR3 has 12 amino acids. Germline V lookup: CDR1 LNHDA, CDR2 SQIVND (reference sequence). Produced via immunoSEQ multiplex PCR; TCRdb's table is partial and in-frame only. The sample has approximately 25,000 clones; about 70% are singletons. This clone appeared a single time. The starting material was CD4+ T cells from blood, obtained before liver transplant. This sequence was found in a human donor who received a liver transplant. V usage is TRBV19 and J usage is TRBJ1-2; no firm D call. CDR3 DNA sequence: TGTGCCAGTAGTATTAACGATCGGGGCTACACCTTC. Its translation is CASSINDRGYTF.